Here is one T cell receptor (beta chain) with its context. As processed by the authors: Reference gene primer amplification in the assay estimated nucleated cell counts. Data came from immunoSEQ multiplex PCR; TCRdb stores just in-frame clones and leaves some out. The V and J calls and clone size were taken over from that table, and D and trimming were inferred from the DNA. The table shows some 190,000 clones, with less than 90% occurring only once. The data were obtained in a study of blood T cell repertoires in COVID-19. Study information: Acute and convalescent COVID-19 specimens originated in the United States, Italy and Spain. From T cells, B-cell-depleted T cells, or PBMCs came the material, which was cDNA or gDNA.

With V trimmed by 5 bases and J by 1 base, 6 bases remained unmatched. The CDR3 has 15 residues. The germline V gene encodes CDR1 SGHRS and CDR2 YFSETQ. V is TRBV5-1 and J is TRBJ2-7, with TRBD1 matching 10 bases. Input material: peripheral blood. The sequence derives from a human donor in a cohort sampled during active COVID-19. CDR3 DNA: TGCGCCAGCAGACGACAGGGGGCTACATCCTACGAGCAGTACTTC. This sequence encodes CASRRQGATSYEQYF.